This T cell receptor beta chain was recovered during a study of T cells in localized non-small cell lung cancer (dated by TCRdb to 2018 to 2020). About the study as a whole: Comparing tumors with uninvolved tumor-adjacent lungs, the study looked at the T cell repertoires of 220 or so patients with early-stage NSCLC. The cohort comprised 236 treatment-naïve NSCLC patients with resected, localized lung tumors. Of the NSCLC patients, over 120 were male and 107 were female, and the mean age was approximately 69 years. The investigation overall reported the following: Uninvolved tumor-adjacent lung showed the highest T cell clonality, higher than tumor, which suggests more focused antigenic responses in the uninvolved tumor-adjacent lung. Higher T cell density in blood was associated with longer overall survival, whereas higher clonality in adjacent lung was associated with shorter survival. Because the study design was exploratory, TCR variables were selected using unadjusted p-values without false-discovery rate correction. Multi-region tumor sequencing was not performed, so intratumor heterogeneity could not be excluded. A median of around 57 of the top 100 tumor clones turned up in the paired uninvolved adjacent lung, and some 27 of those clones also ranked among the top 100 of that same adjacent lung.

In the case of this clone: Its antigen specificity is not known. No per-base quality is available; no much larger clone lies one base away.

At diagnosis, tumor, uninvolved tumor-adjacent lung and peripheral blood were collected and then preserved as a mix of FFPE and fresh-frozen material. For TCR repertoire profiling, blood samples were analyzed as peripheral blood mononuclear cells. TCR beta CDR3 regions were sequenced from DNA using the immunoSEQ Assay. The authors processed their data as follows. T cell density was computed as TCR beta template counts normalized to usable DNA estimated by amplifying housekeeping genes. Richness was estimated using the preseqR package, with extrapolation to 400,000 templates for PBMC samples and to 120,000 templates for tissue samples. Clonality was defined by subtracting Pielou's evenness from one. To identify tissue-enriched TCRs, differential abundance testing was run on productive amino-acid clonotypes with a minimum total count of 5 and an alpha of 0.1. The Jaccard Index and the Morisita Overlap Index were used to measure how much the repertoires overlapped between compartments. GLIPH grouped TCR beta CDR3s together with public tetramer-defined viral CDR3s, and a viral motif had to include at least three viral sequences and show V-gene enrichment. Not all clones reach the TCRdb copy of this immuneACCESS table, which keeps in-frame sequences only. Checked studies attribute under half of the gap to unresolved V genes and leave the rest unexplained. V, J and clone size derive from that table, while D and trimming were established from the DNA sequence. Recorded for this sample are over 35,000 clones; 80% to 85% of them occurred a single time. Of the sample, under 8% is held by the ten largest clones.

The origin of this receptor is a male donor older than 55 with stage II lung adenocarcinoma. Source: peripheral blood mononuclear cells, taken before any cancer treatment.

The CDR3 region: CASSFSRGLSEKLFF. The DNA sequence reads TGTGCCAGCAGTTTCAGCAGGGGGCTCAGTGAAAAACTGTTTTTT. The V and J genes are TRBV28 and TRBJ1-4, and 8 junctional nucleotides match TRBD1. The CDR3 measures 15 amino acids from cysteine to phenylalanine. This entry keeps only the CDR3 DNA: 45 bases, framed from base 1. CDR1 and CDR2, per the germline V gene, are MDHEN and SYDVKM. Ends trimmed: V by 3 bases, J by 7 bases; bases unmatched to a gene: 7.